The TCR beta chain described here comes from a study of cytomegalovirus exposure and HLA in healthy donors. Study observations and caveats: Published work reported that the classifier diagnosed cytomegalovirus status with high specificity and sensitivity.

PCR was performed using 60 Vbeta and 13 Jbeta primers. TCRdb's table, derived via immunoSEQ multiplex PCR, lists solely in-frame clones and lacks some. The sample consists of roughly 200,000 clones, approximately 87% of them appearing once. As to this clone: What it recognizes is unknown.

The V gene lost 3 bases and the J gene lost 4 bases, with 9 bases spanning the gap. Germline V gives CDR1 MNHEY, CDR2 SMNVEV (reference sequence). The CDR3 length is 13 residues. J is TRBJ1-2 and V is TRBV27; a possible D gene is TRBD1 (6 bases). What was sequenced was PBMCs. This TCR derives from a man aged 25-45 years in good health and CMV-seronegative. CDR3 region: CASSFRGVYGYTF. Written as DNA, the CDR3 is TGTGCCAGCAGTTTCAGGGGCGTCTATGGCTACACCTTC.